A selection of T cell receptor beta chains follows, all from one sample in a study of Ad26.COV2.S vaccination and SARS-CoV-2 variants. The data were produced by immunoSEQ multiplex PCR, yet TCRdb's version contains in-frame clones alone and is incomplete. This sample carries over 400,000 clones, around 93% of them seen once, and the ten largest clones take around 1.8%. Here the sequenced sample was peripheral blood, taken in a trial of Ad26.COV2.S vaccine versus placebo. Every receptor here comes from a person aged 18-65 years who received the Ad26.COV2.S COVID-19 vaccine or a placebo. CDR3s leave out the opening cysteine and the closing phenylalanine or tryptophan.

V: TRBV5-6; J: TRBJ1-3; CDR3: ASSLAKGWDSGNTIY
V: TRBV4-1; J: TRBJ2-1; CDR3: ASSTQRGGYNEQF
V: TRBV7-9; J: TRBJ2-2; CDR3: ASSYDRGMNTGELF
V: TRBV28; J: TRBJ1-5; CDR3: ASSPPGQGYQPQH
V: TRBV10-1; J: TRBJ2-2; CDR3: ASSESQGGTGELF
V: TRBV3-1/TRBV3-2; J: TRBJ2-7; CDR3: ASSQVHPSTMREQY
V: TRBV4-3; J: TRBJ2-7; CDR3: ASSQELAGGIYEQY
V: TRBV28; J: TRBJ2-7; CDR3: ASKGGEVEAYEQY
V: TRBV18; J: TRBJ1-1; CDR3: ASSPLANTEAF
V: TRBV11-2; J: TRBJ2-1; CDR3: ASSLEGTGSNEQF
V: TRBV7-2; J: TRBJ1-2; CDR3: ASSSRTGPNYGYT
V: TRBV29-1; J: TRBJ2-7; CDR3: SVETRTYEQY
V: TRBV6-2/TRBV6-3; J: TRBJ2-5; CDR3: ASSTHQGLAGQETQY
V: TRBV28; J: TRBJ2-2; CDR3: ASSFHGQGSNTGELF
V: TRBV9; J: TRBJ2-5; CDR3: ASSPLAGGLLGETQY
V: TRBV10-1; J: TRBJ1-1; CDR3: ASMDTPNTEAF
V: TRBV11-2; J: TRBJ2-7; CDR3: ASSWDSYEQY
V: TRBV19; J: TRBJ2-4; CDR3: ASSIADGYKNIQY
V: TRBV21-1; J: TRBJ2-7; CDR3: ASRMFGWASYEQY
V: TRBV10-3; J: TRBJ1-5; CDR3: AIRPTGAQPQH
V: TRBV7-2; J: TRBJ2-1; CDR3: ASSFGGTSGDNEQF
V: TRBV2; J: TRBJ1-1; CDR3: ASSLTGLNTEAF
V: TRBV6-1; J: TRBJ1-5; CDR3: ASSEPLTGGQLWAQH
V: TRBV30; J: TRBJ1-2; CDR3: AWSVLDRAYT
V: TRBV3-1/TRBV3-2; J: TRBJ1-5; CDR3: ASSPDRINQPQH
V: TRBV9; J: TRBJ1-5; CDR3: ASSAGQGSNQPQH
V: TRBV11-3; J: TRBJ1-3; CDR3: ASSLGRVKFVFSGNTIY
V: TRBV5-6; J: TRBJ2-5; CDR3: ASSLLGAGETQY
V: TRBV5-1; J: TRBJ1-6; CDR3: ASSSWTGEDSPLH
V: TRBV7-8; J: TRBJ1-2; CDR3: ASSLGRAEGYT
V: TRBV6-5; J: TRBJ1-1; CDR3: ASSLDLNTEAF
V: TRBV7-9; J: TRBJ1-6; CDR3: ASSLIVGGRVYNSPLH
V: TRBV4-1; J: TRBJ2-7; CDR3: ASSHVGQRSYEQY
V: TRBV18; J: TRBJ2-7; CDR3: ASSPRDGSYEQY
V: TRBV28; J: TRBJ1-5; CDR3: ASIGVAPNQPQH
V: TRBV28; J: TRBJ2-2; CDR3: ASSLDVATGELF
V: TRBV6-2/TRBV6-3; J: TRBJ2-7; CDR3: ASSFNRGGDEQY
V: TRBV2; J: TRBJ1-1; CDR3: ASSGDRGSMVEAF
V: TRBV6-1; J: TRBJ2-1; CDR3: ASSGGSGRYNNEQF
V: TRBV6-6; J: TRBJ2-1; CDR3: ASSATSGGTLF
V: TRBV11-3; J: TRBJ2-3; CDR3: ASSQPGPPTSTDTQY
V: TRBV4-3; J: TRBJ2-4; CDR3: ASSHLSLTGKGENIQY
V: TRBV28; J: TRBJ2-7; CDR3: ASRSGSSYEQY
V: TRBV3-1/TRBV3-2; J: TRBJ1-2; CDR3: ASSQQPAGVYGYT